The 7 T cell receptor beta chains listed next were all sequenced from one sample in a study of molecular identifiers for immune sequencing clone quantification. From the PCR reads, TCRdb called clonotypes with MiXCR, one entry per CDR3 protein. The sample lists hundreds of thousands of distinct CDR3 sequences; about 25% were seen once. The source material was naive CD8+ T cells from blood, with Jurkat cell RNA spiked in. As for subset: FACS-sorted CD8+CD4-CCR7+CD45RA+ naive T cells. The receptors were gathered from a human donor in good health. Some libraries in this study had Jurkat cell RNA spiked in.

J is TRBJ2-1 and V is TRBV4-3; 7 nucleotides match TRBD2. The V and J ends lost 0 bases and 2 bases, in that order; junction bases with no gene match: 4. The CDR3 sequence is 16 residues long. CDR1 and CDR2 from the germline V gene are LGHNA and YSLEER. The CDR3 here is CASSQDTAGTYNEQFF. CDR3 bases: TGCGCCAGCAGCCAAGATACAGCGGGGACCTACAATGAGCAGTTCTTC.

This clonotype was observed at least ten times. The V gene is TRBV6-5, the J gene TRBJ1-2, with D perhaps matching TRBD1 (5 bases). From germline, CDR1 is MNHEY and CDR2 SVGAGI. Trimming took 1 base from V and 4 from J, leaving 16 bases between them. CDR3 size: 16 residues. The CDR3 loop is CASSYWGGESAYGYTF. In DNA, the CDR3 is TGTGCCAGCAGTTACTGGGGGGGTGAGAGTGCCTATGGCTACACCTTC.

This clonotype was recorded at least ten times. The rearrangement uses TRBV5-1 and TRBJ2-3; 11 bases agree with TRBD2. Per germline, CDR1 SGHRS and CDR2 YFSETQ. The CDR3 extends over 17 amino acids. V was clipped by 4 bases and J by 0 bases; unmatched bases: 7. The CDR3 spells CASSPRLAGPSTDTQYF. For the CDR3, the DNA is TGCGCCAGCAGCCCCAGACTAGCGGGGCCTAGCACAGATACGCAGTATTTT.

Many counts were recorded for this clonotype. The CDR3: CSARTDSTGTEAFF. The CDR3 DNA sequence: TGCAGCGCCAGAACGGACAGCACTGGGACTGAAGCTTTCTTT. V is TRBV29-1 and J is TRBJ1-1, with D possibly matching TRBD1 (6 bases). V lost 7 bases, J lost 5 bases, and 20 bases lay in between. The CDR3 length is 14 residues. The germline V gene encodes CDR1 SQVTM and CDR2 ANQGSEA.

The rearrangement uses TRBV5-8 and TRBJ1-3; D ambiguous. V lost 6 bases, J lost 4 bases, and 20 bases lay in between. Per the germline V gene, CDR1 is SGHTS and CDR2 is YDEGEE. The CDR3 extends over 16 amino acids. CDR3 coding DNA: TGTGCCAGCACCTCAAATGCCTACCGGACGGGAAACACCATATATTTT. Protein product: CASTSNAYRTGNTIYF. Together with reference TRBV5-8 and TRBJ1-3, the CDR3 gives the full variable domain: EAGVTQSPTHLIKTRGQQATLRCSPISGHTSVYWYQQALGLGLQFLLWYDEGEERNRGNFPPRFSGRQFPNYSSELNVNALELEDSALYLCASTSNAYRTGNTIYFGEGSWLTVV.

V usage is TRBV7-9 and J usage is TRBJ2-7; TRBD1 matches 7 bases. CDR3 size: 14 residues. Germline loops: CDR1 SEHNR, CDR2 FQNEAQ (reference sequence). With 7 bases clipped from V and 2 bases from J, the junction kept 8 bases outside the gene matches. The CDR3 here is CASTHRDSPYEQYF. The CDR3 DNA follows: TGTGCCAGCACCCACCGGGACAGCCCCTACGAGCAGTACTTC.

For this clonotype: Just one base apart from a much larger clone, this may be a read error. The chain is built from TRBV25-1 and TRBJ2-7, with 9 bases aligning to TRBD2. The V gene's germline CDR1 is MGHDK and CDR2 SYGVNS. This CDR3 region has 16 residues. With V trimmed by 8 bases and J by 6 bases, 17 bases remained unmatched. The CDR3 region has the DNA TGTGCCAGCTGGGCCGGGGGGGGTAGCGGGAGTTCCGAGCAGTACTTC. Protein: CASWAGGGSGSSEQYF.